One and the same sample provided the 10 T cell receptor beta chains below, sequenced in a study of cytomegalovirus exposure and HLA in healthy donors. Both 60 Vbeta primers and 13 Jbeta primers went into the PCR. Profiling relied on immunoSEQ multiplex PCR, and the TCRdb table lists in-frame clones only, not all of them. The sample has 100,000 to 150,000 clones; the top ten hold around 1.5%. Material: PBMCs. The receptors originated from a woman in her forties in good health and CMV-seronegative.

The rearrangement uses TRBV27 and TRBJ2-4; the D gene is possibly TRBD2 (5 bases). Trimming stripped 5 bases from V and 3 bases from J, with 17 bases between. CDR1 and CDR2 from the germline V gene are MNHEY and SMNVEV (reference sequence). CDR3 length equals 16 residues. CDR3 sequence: CASSPHTRAGKNIQYF. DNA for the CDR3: TGTGCCAGCAGTCCTCACACTAGGGCAGGCAAAAACATTCAGTACTTC.

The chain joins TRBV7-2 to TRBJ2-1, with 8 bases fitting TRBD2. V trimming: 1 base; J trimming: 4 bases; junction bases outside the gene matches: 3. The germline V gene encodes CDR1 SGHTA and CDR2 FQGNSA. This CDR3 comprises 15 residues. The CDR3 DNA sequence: TGTGCCAGCAGCTTAGGTCCGGGGGGGTACAATGAGCAGTTCTTC. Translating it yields CASSLGPGGYNEQFF.

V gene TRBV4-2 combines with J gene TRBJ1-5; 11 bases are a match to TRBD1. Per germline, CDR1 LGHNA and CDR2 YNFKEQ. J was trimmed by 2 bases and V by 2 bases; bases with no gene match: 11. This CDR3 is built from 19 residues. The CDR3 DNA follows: TGTGCCAGCAGCCAATCCGGGACAGGGGGAGGAGAAGGCAATCAGCCCCAGCATTTT. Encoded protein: CASSQSGTGGGEGNQPQHF.

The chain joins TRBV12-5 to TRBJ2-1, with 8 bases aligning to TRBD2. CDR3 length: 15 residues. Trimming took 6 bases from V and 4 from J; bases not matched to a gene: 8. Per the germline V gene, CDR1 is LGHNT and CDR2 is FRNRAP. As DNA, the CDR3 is TGTGCTAGTGGCCTCCTAGCGGGCTTATACAATGAGCAGTTCTTC. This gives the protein CASGLLAGLYNEQFF.

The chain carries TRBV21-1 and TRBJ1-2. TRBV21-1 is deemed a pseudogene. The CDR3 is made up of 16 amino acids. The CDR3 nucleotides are TGTGCCAGCAGCAAAGTAGAGGGCCAGCCCTACTATGGCTACACCTTC. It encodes CASSKVEGQPYYGYTF.

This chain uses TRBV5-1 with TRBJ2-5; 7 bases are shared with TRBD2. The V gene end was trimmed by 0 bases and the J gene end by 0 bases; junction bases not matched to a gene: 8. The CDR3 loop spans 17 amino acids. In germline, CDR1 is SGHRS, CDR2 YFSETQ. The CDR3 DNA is TGCGCCAGCAGCTTGGTACGCAGCGGGGTGTACCAAGAGACCCAGTACTTC. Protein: CASSLVRSGVYQETQYF.

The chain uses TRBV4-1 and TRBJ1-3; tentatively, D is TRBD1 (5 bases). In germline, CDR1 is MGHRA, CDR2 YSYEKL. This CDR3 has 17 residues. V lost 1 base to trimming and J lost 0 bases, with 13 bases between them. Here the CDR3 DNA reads TGCGCCAGCAGCCAAGTGTGGGGCACCGACTCTGGAAACACCATATATTTT. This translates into CASSQVWGTDSGNTIYF.

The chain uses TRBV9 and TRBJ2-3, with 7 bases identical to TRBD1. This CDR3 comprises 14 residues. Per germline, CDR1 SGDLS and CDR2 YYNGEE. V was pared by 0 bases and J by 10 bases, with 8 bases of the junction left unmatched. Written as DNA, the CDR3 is TGTGCCAGCAGCGTAGAGGGACAGCAAAACTCGCAGTATTTT. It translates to CASSVEGQQNSQYF.

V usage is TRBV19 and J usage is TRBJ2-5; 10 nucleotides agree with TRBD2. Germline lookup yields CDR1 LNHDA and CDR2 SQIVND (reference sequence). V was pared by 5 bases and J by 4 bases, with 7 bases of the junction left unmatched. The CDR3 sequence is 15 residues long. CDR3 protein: CASSPRTSGGETQYF. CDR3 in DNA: TGTGCCAGTAGTCCCCGGACTAGCGGAGGAGAGACCCAGTACTTC.

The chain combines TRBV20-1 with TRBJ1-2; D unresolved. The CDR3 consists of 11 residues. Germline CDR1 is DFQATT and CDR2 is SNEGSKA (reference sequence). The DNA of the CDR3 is TGCGGGTTAGCTGTTCTCTATGGCTACACCTTC. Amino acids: CGLAVLYGYTF.